Each of the 21 T cell receptor beta chains below was sequenced from the same sample in a study of blood T cell repertoires in COVID-19. Method: immunoSEQ multiplex PCR; TCRdb's copy keeps in-frame clones and lacks some. The data hold over 45,000 clones, with 75% to 85% observed a single time. Material for sequencing was peripheral blood. The receptors shown here come from a man aged 35 to 55 with acute or convalescent COVID-19.

The sample holds one count of this clone. The CDR3 loop is CASSVGSVDFEQYF. CDR3 coding DNA: TGTGCCAGCAGCGTGGGAAGTGTGGACTTCGAGCAGTACTTC. The chain has TRBV9 and TRBJ2-7; D might be TRBD2 (5 bases). This CDR3 comprises 14 residues. Germline V lookup: CDR1 SGDLS, CDR2 YYNGEE. Trimming left V 2 bases short and J 6 bases short, with 15 bases between.

This chain joins TRBV27 and TRBJ1-4, with D possibly being TRBD1 (5 bases). Trimming took 6 bases from V and 0 from J, leaving 11 bases between them. The CDR3 runs to 15 residues. The germline V gene encodes CDR1 MNHEY and CDR2 SMNVEV (reference sequence). Here the CDR3 DNA reads TGTGCCAGCAGGACCCTGACAGCAACTAATGAAAAACTGTTTTTT. Translation gives CASRTLTATNEKLFF.

The chain has TRBV3-1 (or the pseudogene TRBV3-2) and TRBJ1-6; TRBD1 aligns across 7 bases. The J segment lost 8 bases and the V segment lost 0 bases, leaving 22 bases of the junction unmatched. The CDR3 runs 21 residues. Germline CDR1 is LGHDT and CDR2 is YNNKEL (reference sequence). CDR3 sequence: CASSQEYSSALEGQFYSPLHF. Here the CDR3 DNA reads TGTGCCAGCAGCCAAGAGTATTCGTCCGCCCTTGAGGGACAGTTTTATTCACCCCTCCACTTT.

The chain combines TRBV30 with TRBJ2-2; TRBD1 is a possible D gene (5 bases). The CDR3 is 14 amino acids. Trimming pared 0 bases from V and 5 bases from J, leaving 10 bases between. Germline V CDR1 and CDR2: GTSNPN, SVGIG (reference sequence). The DNA for the CDR3 is TGTGCCTGGAGTGTATCAGGGTTAACCGGGGAGCTGTTTTTT. This codes for CAWSVSGLTGELFF.

J is TRBJ2-3 and V is TRBV19, with TRBD2 matching over 9 bases. Germline V gene sequence: CDR1 LNHDA, CDR2 SQIVND (reference sequence). The CDR3 has 16 residues. V trimming: 5 bases; J trimming: 4 bases; junction bases outside the gene matches: 10. The CDR3 DNA reads as TGTGCCAGTAGTCTCGGACTAGCGAGTGTGTCAGATACGCAGTATTTT. It yields the protein CASSLGLASVSDTQYF.

This chain joins TRBV29-1 and TRBJ2-3; 10 bases agree with TRBD1. With 3 bases clipped from V and 5 bases from J, the junction kept 5 bases outside the gene matches. The CDR3 is 14 residues long. From germline, CDR1 is SQVTM and CDR2 ANQGSEA. The CDR3 nucleotides are TGCAGCGTTGATCTGGGACAGGGGATAGATACGCAGTATTTT. This sequence encodes CSVDLGQGIDTQYF.

This clone was seen only once. V gene TRBV4-3 combines with J gene TRBJ2-7, with D possibly being TRBD1 (6 bases). The CDR3 runs to 13 residues. V was cut by 1 base and J by 5 bases, with 9 bases left in between. Germline CDR1 reads LGHNA; CDR2 reads YSLEER. The CDR3 here is CASSQAGVDEQYF. For the CDR3, the DNA is TGCGCCAGCAGCCAAGCAGGGGTCGACGAGCAGTACTTC.

There are a few counts of this clone. Germline is not matched at one junction end, which may reflect a read error. The chain employs TRBV7-2 and TRBJ2-7; D may be TRBD1 (5 bases). Germline CDR1 is SGHTA and CDR2 is FQGNSA. The CDR3 is 11 amino acids. The chain's CDR3 is CASSAGLGENF. The CDR3, as DNA: TGTGCCAGCAGTGCAGGGTTGGGCGAGAACTTC.

This chain uses TRBV19 with TRBJ2-1, with 11 bases aligning to TRBD1. Germline assignment: CDR1 LNHDA and CDR2 SQIVND (reference sequence). V was pared by 2 bases and J by 0 bases, with 9 bases of the junction left unmatched. The CDR3 is 19 residues long. In nucleotides, the CDR3 is TGTGCCAGTAGTATAAGAGGACAGGGGGCTATTGGCTCCTACAATGAGCAGTTCTTC. This encodes CASSIRGQGAIGSYNEQFF.

The gene calls are TRBV7-2 and TRBJ2-3; 9 bases are a match to TRBD2. CDR3 length: 16 amino acids. Losses at the gene ends were 1 base for V and 6 bases for J; bases not matched to a gene: 8. Germline-derived CDR1 and CDR2 are SGHTA and FQGNSA. CDR3: CASSLGLAGTRDTQYF. Here the CDR3 DNA reads TGTGCCAGCAGCTTAGGCCTAGCGGGGACTAGGGATACGCAGTATTTT.

The CDR3 sequence is CASSPTPGISYNEQFF. CDR3 nucleotide sequence: TGCGCCAGCAGCCCAACCCCAGGGATCTCCTACAATGAGCAGTTCTTC. This chain links TRBV5-1 with TRBJ2-1; a weak D match, TRBD1 (5 bases). The CDR3 totals 16 residues. Germline CDR1 is SGHRS and CDR2 is YFSETQ. V gave up 4 bases and J gave up 0 bases, with 14 bases separating them.

CDR3 residues: CASTGQRKETQYF. CDR3 bases: TGTGCCAGCACGGGACAGCGTAAAGAGACCCAGTACTTC. The V and J genes are TRBV6-5 and TRBJ2-5, with 7 bases lining up with TRBD1. The CDR3 extends over 13 amino acids. Germline-derived CDR1 and CDR2 are MNHEY and SVGAGI. With 7 bases clipped from V and 3 bases from J, the junction kept 5 bases outside the gene matches.

This chain uses TRBV9 with TRBJ1-1; the match to TRBD1 covers 8 bases. CDR3 length equals 20 residues. V lost 3 bases, J lost 5 bases, and 24 bases stayed unmatched. Germline CDR1 reads SGDLS; CDR2 reads YYNGEE. The CDR3 sequence is CASSGSPFRQGRFVGTEAFF. The CDR3 DNA follows: TGTGCCAGCAGCGGGAGCCCCTTTCGACAGGGGAGGTTTGTCGGGACTGAAGCTTTCTTT.

The rearrangement joins TRBV12-3 or TRBV12-4 to TRBJ2-4; D is uncertain. This CDR3 contains 11 residues. V was trimmed by 3 bases and J by 8 bases, leaving 5 bases between them. The CDR3 region has the DNA TGTGCCAGCAGTTTCGGGTACATTCAGTACTTC. It codes for CASSFGYIQYF.

This clone was observed once. The genes are TRBV2 and TRBJ1-5; perhaps TRBD1 as D (6 bases). Trimming stripped 8 bases from V and 0 bases from J, with 14 bases between. CDR3 length: 15 amino acids. The V gene's germline CDR1 is SNHLY and CDR2 FYNNEI. CDR3 sequence: CASGANRASNQPQHF. The CDR3 nucleotides are TGTGCCAGCGGGGCAAACAGGGCTAGCAATCAGCCCCAGCATTTT.

The V gene is TRBV27, the J gene TRBJ1-1, with D possibly TRBD1 on 5 matching bases. Trimming shortened V by 0 bases and J by 5 bases, and 13 bases separated the two germline ends. The CDR3 is 15 amino acids. The germline gives CDR1 MNHEY, CDR2 SMNVEV (reference sequence). In DNA, the CDR3 is TGTGCCAGCAGTTTATCAGCAGGGTCGGTGACTGAAGCTTTCTTT. This codes for CASSLSAGSVTEAFF.

The J gene is TRBJ2-1, the V gene TRBV15; possibly TRBD1 for D (5 bases). CDR3 length: 18 amino acids. CDR1 and CDR2 from the germline V gene are LNHNV and YYDKDF (reference sequence). V was trimmed by 5 bases and J by 0 bases, leaving 20 bases between them. CDR3 sequence: CATSGHTQPGYSYNEQFF. In DNA, the CDR3 is TGTGCCACCAGCGGGCACACTCAGCCAGGGTACTCCTACAATGAGCAGTTCTTC.

V and J are TRBV4-1 and TRBJ1-5; 8 nucleotides agree with TRBD1. After removal of 4 bases from V and 5 bases from J, the junction contained 10 bases not matched to a gene. Germline V gives CDR1 MGHRA, CDR2 YSYEKL. The CDR3 consists of 16 residues. The CDR3 loop is CASSPPGRGRDQPQHF. Here the CDR3 DNA reads TGCGCCAGCAGCCCCCCGGGCAGGGGGCGGGATCAGCCCCAGCATTTT.

This clone was found once. This chain joins TRBV5-6 and TRBJ1-2, with 9 bases fitting TRBD1. Germline V lookup: CDR1 SGHDT, CDR2 YYEEEE. Trimming took 4 bases from V and 3 from J; bases not matched to a gene: 1. This CDR3 region has 13 residues. CDR3 DNA: TGTGCCAGCAGCCGGACAGGGGACTATGGCTACACCTTC. This gives the protein CASSRTGDYGYTF.

V is TRBV12-3 or TRBV12-4 and J is TRBJ2-3; D is unclear. The CDR3 extends over 13 amino acids. With 1 base removed from V and 4 bases from J, the gap between germline ends came to 6 bases. The CDR3 reads CASSLELPDTQYF. Here the CDR3 DNA reads TGTGCCAGCAGTTTAGAGCTCCCAGATACGCAGTATTTT.

V gene TRBV5-1 combines with J gene TRBJ2-3; TRBD2 might be the D (5 bases). The CDR3 has 15 amino acids. Trimming cost V 0 bases and J 6 bases, with 14 bases left between them. The germline gives CDR1 SGHRS, CDR2 YFSETQ. The CDR3 DNA reads TGCGCCAGCAGCTTGGCTTCTCTAGCACCCGATACGCAGTATTTT. Its protein product is CASSLASLAPDTQYF. Together with reference TRBV5-1 and TRBJ2-3, the CDR3 gives the full variable domain: KAGVTQTPRYLIKTRGQQVTLSCSPISGHRSVSWYQQTPGQGLQFLFEYFSETQRNKGNFPGRFSGRQFSNSRSEMNVSTLELGDSALYLCASSLASLAPDTQYFGPGTRLTVL.